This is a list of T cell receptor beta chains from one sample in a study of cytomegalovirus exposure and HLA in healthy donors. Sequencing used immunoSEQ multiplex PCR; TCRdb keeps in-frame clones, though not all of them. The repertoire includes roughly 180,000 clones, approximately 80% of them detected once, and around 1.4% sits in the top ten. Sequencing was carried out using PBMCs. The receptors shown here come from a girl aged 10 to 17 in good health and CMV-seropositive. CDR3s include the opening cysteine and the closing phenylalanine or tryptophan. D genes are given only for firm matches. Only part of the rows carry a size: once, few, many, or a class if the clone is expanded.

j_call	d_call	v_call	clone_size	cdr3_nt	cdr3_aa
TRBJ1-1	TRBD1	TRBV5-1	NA	TGCGCCAGCAGTTTCGGACAGGGAAAGGGGACCACTGAAGCTTTCTTT	CASSFGQGKGTTEAFF
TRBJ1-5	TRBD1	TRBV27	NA	TGTGCCAGCAGTTTGGCCGGGACAGGGGCCAGGCAGCCCCAGCATTTT	CASSLAGTGARQPQHF
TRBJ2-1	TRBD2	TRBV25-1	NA	TGTGCCAGCAGTGAGGGGACTAGAAGGAAAAAATCCTACAATGAGCAGTTCTTC	CASSEGTRRKKSYNEQFF
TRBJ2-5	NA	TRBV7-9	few	TGTGCCAGCAGTTCACCGGGACAAACTCATGAGACCCAGTACTTC	CASSSPGQTHETQYF
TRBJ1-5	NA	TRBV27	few	TGTGCCAGCAGTCATAACAGGGCCGATCAGCCCCAGCATTTT	CASSHNRADQPQHF
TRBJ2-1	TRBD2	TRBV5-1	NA	TGCGCCAGCGCGGGGGACCGTAATGAGCAGTTCTTC	CASAGDRNEQFF
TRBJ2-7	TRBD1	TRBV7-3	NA	TGTGCCAGCAGCTTGGACAGGGGCTACGAGCAGTACTTC	CASSLDRGYEQYF
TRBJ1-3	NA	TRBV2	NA	TGTGCCAGTAACAGGGCTCCCTCTGGAAACACCATATATTTT	CASNRAPSGNTIYF
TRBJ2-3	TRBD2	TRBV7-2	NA	TGTGCCAGCAGCTTAGCCCATCGCAGCGGGAGGGCTAGCACAGATACGCAGTATTTT	CASSLAHRSGRASTDTQYF
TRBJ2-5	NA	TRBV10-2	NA	TGCGCCAGCGGTGCGGTGGAGACCCAGTACTTC	CASGAVETQYF
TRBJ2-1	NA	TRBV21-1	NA	TGTGCCAGCAGCAAAAATCTAGCGGGGTCTATCACCTACAATGAGCAGTTCTTC	CASSKNLAGSITYNEQFF
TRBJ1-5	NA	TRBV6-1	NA	TGTGCCAGCAGTGATCAGGGGATATATCAGCCCCAGCATTTT	CASSDQGIYQPQHF
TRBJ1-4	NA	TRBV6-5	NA	TGTGCCAGCAGTTACTCGGGGGGGACTAATGAAAAACTGTTTTTT	CASSYSGGTNEKLFF
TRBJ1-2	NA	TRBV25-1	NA	TGTGCCAGCAACTACGACAGAGATGGCTACACCTTC	CASNYDRDGYTF
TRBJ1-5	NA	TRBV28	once	TGTGCCAGCCGGGTAGGACTAAATCAGCCCCAGCATTTT	CASRVGLNQPQHF
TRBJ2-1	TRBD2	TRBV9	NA	TGCGCCAGCAGCGTAGGCGGGAGGATACCCAAAAGAGCTGACAATGAGCAGTTCTTC	CASSVGGRIPKRADNEQFF
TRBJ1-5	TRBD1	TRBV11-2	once	TGTGCCAGCAGCTCAACCCCCCGGGACAGAACAAATAGCAATCAGCCCCAGCATTTT	CASSSTPRDRTNSNQPQHF
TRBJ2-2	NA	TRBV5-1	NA	TGCGCCAGCAGCTTGGGAGGAATCACCGGGGAGCTGTTTTTT	CASSLGGITGELFF
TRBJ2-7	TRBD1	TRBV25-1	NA	TGTGCCACGCGAGGGACAGTACCGTCCTACGAGCAGTACTTC	CATRGTVPSYEQYF
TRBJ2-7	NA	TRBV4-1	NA	TGCGCCAGCAGCCAAGGGAGGGGGCCTCCCTACGAGCAGTACTTC	CASSQGRGPPYEQYF
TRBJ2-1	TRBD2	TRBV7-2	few	TGTGCCAGCAGCTTAGTAGCGGGAGGGGGCTATGAGCAGTTCTTC	CASSLVAGGGYEQFF
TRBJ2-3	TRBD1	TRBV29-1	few	TGCAGCGCGGGGCGGGACAGGGGATCAGATACGCAGTATTTT	CSAGRDRGSDTQYF
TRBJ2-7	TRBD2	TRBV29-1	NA	TGCAGCGTGGGGACTTTAAGCGGGAGAGGCCACGAGCAGTACTTC	CSVGTLSGRGHEQYF
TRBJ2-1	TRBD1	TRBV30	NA	TGTGCCTGGAGTGTACTTCCGGGACAGGGGGACAATGAGCAGTTCTTC	CAWSVLPGQGDNEQFF
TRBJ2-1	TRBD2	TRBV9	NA	TGTGCCAGCAGCGCGGCGGGGCGGGAGAAGAATGAGCAGTTCTTC	CASSAAGREKNEQFF
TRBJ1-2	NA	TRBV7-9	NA	TGTGCCAGCAGCTTACTAGTCTATGGCTACACCTTC	CASSLLVYGYTF
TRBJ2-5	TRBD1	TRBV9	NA	TGTGCCAGCAGCGCGGGACAGGGTGGTGAGACCCAGTACTTC	CASSAGQGGETQYF
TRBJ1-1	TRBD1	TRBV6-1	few	TGTGCCAGCAGTGTACAGGGGGCGGGGAACACTGAAGCTTTCTTT	CASSVQGAGNTEAFF
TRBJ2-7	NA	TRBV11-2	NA	TGTGCCAGCAGCGTTAGGAGGGCGGTGGCCTACGAGCAGTACTTC	CASSVRRAVAYEQYF
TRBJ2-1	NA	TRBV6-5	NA	TGTGCCAGCAGTTACACGGGACTGGCCTACAATGAGCAGTTCTTC	CASSYTGLAYNEQFF
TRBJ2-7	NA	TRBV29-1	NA	TGCAGCGTTGAAGTCAGGGATTACGAGCAGTACTTC	CSVEVRDYEQYF
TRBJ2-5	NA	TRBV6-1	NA	TGTGCCAGCAGTGAAAACAGGGCCCTCCAAGAGACCCAGTACTTC	CASSENRALQETQYF
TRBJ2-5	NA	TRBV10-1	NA	TGCGCCAGCAGTGGTGACATGGAGACCCAGTACTTC	CASSGDMETQYF